What follows are 17 T cell receptor beta chains derived from one specimen sequenced in a study of blood T cell repertoires in COVID-19. Produced via immunoSEQ multiplex PCR; TCRdb's table is partial and in-frame only. The table has about 250,000 clones, approximately 85% seen once. The sample was peripheral blood. These receptors were taken from a woman at least 80 years old with COVID-19, enrolled during active disease.

This chain uses TRBV7-6 with TRBJ2-2; 9 bases agree with TRBD2. Germline lookup yields CDR1 SGHVS and CDR2 FNYEAQ. The CDR3 sequence is 17 residues long. Losses at the gene ends were 1 base for V and 2 bases for J; bases not matched to a gene: 5. The CDR3 here is CASSLGLAGFNTGELFF. CDR3 bases: TGTGCCAGCAGCTTAGGGCTAGCGGGGTTTAACACCGGGGAGCTGTTTTTT.

V and J are TRBV19 and TRBJ1-4; D not certain. V lost 3 bases to trimming and J lost 4 bases, with 12 bases between them. This CDR3 is built from 15 residues. Germline V CDR1 and CDR2: LNHDA, SQIVND (reference sequence). CDR3 sequence (DNA): TGTGCCAGTAGTATCGGTGGACTTGTTAATGAAAAACTGTTTTTT. Translating it yields CASSIGGLVNEKLFF.

The sample holds a few counts of this clone. V usage is TRBV18 and J usage is TRBJ1-4; no firm D call. CDR1 is KGHSH, CDR2 LQKENI, per germline. Trimming stripped 6 bases from V and 4 bases from J, with 6 bases between. The CDR3 has 12 amino acids. CDR3 nucleotides: TGTGCCAGCTCCGACATTAATGAAAAACTGTTTTTT. This translates into CASSDINEKLFF.

This clone was seen only a few times. J is TRBJ1-2 and V is TRBV4-3; 8 nucleotides align to TRBD1. Germline V lookup: CDR1 LGHNA, CDR2 YSLEER. V lost 2 bases to trimming and J lost 7 bases; unmatched junction nucleotides: 3. The CDR3 loop spans 13 amino acids. The CDR3 protein is CASSQRTGFGYTF. The CDR3 bases are TGCGCCAGCAGCCAACGGACAGGGTTTGGCTACACCTTC.

V gene TRBV5-4 combines with J gene TRBJ1-1, with 11 bases fitting TRBD1. The germline V gene encodes CDR1 SGHNT and CDR2 YYREEE (reference sequence). With 5 bases clipped from V and 5 bases from J, the junction kept 11 bases outside the gene matches. CDR3 length: 16 amino acids. The CDR3 here is CASRRGQGAGGTEAFF. CDR3 DNA: TGTGCCAGCAGACGCGGACAGGGGGCCGGGGGTACTGAAGCTTTCTTT.

This rearrangement joins TRBV3-1 (or the pseudogene TRBV3-2) to TRBJ2-2; TRBD1 matches 9 bases. V trimming: 3 bases; J trimming: 6 bases; junction bases outside the gene matches: 8. The CDR3 contains 16 residues. Germline V gives CDR1 LGHDT, CDR2 YNNKEL (reference sequence). The CDR3 region is CASSHSTGGRSGELFF. CDR3 in DNA: TGTGCCAGCAGCCATTCGACAGGGGGAAGGTCCGGGGAGCTGTTTTTT.

V usage is TRBV19 and J usage is TRBJ2-1, with D unclear. Germline V lookup: CDR1 LNHDA, CDR2 SQIVND (reference sequence). This CDR3 has 17 residues. V was pared by 7 bases and J by 0 bases, with 19 bases between. CDR3 sequence (DNA): TGTGCCAGTATCCGCTCGCCGGCTCCTAGCTCCTACAATGAGCAGTTCTTC. Translating it yields CASIRSPAPSSYNEQFF.

The chain uses TRBV18 and TRBJ2-7, with 9 bases aligning to TRBD1. This CDR3 region has 16 residues. Germline V gene lookup returns CDR1 KGHSH and CDR2 LQKENI. With V trimmed by 2 bases and J by 0 bases, 5 bases remained unmatched. This CDR3 is CASSPVGQGYSYEQYF. The CDR3 region has the DNA TGTGCCAGCTCACCAGTGGGACAGGGTTACTCCTACGAGCAGTACTTC.

The J gene is TRBJ1-5, the V gene TRBV6-6, with a weak D call TRBD1 (6 bases). Trimming pared 7 bases from V and 4 bases from J, leaving 17 bases between. The CDR3 has 15 residues. The germline V gene encodes CDR1 MNHNY and CDR2 SVGAGI (reference sequence). CDR3 coding DNA: TGTGCCAGCACCGTGGGGGGGGGCCTAAATCAGCCCCAGCATTTT. It translates to CASTVGGGLNQPQHF.

V and J are TRBV16 and TRBJ1-6; maybe TRBD1 (6 bases). Trimming removed 0 bases at V and 6 bases at J, with 9 bases between. From germline, CDR1 is KGHSY and CDR2 FQNENV. This CDR3 contains 15 residues. The CDR3 region has the DNA TGTGCCAGCAGCCAATCGGGACAAGGTAATTCACCCCTCCACTTT. The encoded protein is CASSQSGQGNSPLHF. The variable domain in full, completed from reference TRBV16 and TRBJ1-6, reads GEEVAQTPKHLVRGEGQKAKLYCAPIKGHSYVFWYQQVLKNEFKFLISFQNENVFDETGMPKERFSAKCLPNSPCSLEIQATKLEDSAVYFCASSQSGQGNSPLHFGNGTRLTVT.

Written as DNA, the CDR3 is TGCGCCAGCAGCCGAGGGACTAGCGGGGACTACGAGCAGTACTTC. Amino acid sequence: CASSRGTSGDYEQYF. V and J are TRBV4-3 and TRBJ2-7, with 13 nucleotides matching TRBD2. Germline loops: CDR1 LGHNA, CDR2 YSLEER. V trimming: 4 bases; J trimming: 3 bases; junction bases outside the gene matches: 3. This CDR3 has 15 residues.

This CDR3 is CASIAGTDSGNTIYF. The CDR3 nucleotides read TGTGCCAGCATTGCGGGGACAGACTCTGGAAACACCATATATTTT. The chain recombines TRBV7-3 with TRBJ1-3; 7 bases are a match to TRBD1. Trimming cost V 7 bases and J 0 bases; bases outside gene matches: 6. The CDR3 spans 15 residues. Germline V lookup: CDR1 SGHTA, CDR2 FQGTGA. The full variable domain, its missing parts supplied by reference TRBV7-3 and TRBJ1-3, is GAGVSQTPSNKVTEKGKYVELRCDPISGHTALYWYRQSLGQGPEFLIYFQGTGAADDSGLPNDRFFAVRPEGSVSTLKIQRTERGDSAVYLCASIAGTDSGNTIYFGEGSWLTVV.

This rearrangement joins TRBV7-2 to TRBJ1-4, with TRBD1 matching 7 bases. Unmatched junction bases numbered 7, after V lost 1 base and J lost 8 bases. Germline lookup yields CDR1 SGHTA and CDR2 FQGNSA. This CDR3 is built from 15 residues. Here the CDR3 reads CASSLGGGGWEKLFF. For the CDR3, the DNA is TGTGCCAGCAGCTTAGGAGGGGGCGGGTGGGAAAAACTGTTTTTT.

The chain carries TRBV3-1 (or the pseudogene TRBV3-2) and TRBJ1-1, with D possibly matching TRBD1 (6 bases). Trimming left V 4 bases short and J 1 base short, with 16 bases between. There are 16 residues in the CDR3. Germline values: CDR1 LGHDT, CDR2 YNNKEL (reference sequence). CDR3: CASSRRTAEQNTEAFF. The CDR3 region has the DNA TGTGCCAGCAGCCGTCGGACAGCCGAACAGAACACTGAAGCTTTCTTT.

A note on this clone: It is unclear where the CDR3 begins or ends on the DNA, so no DNA is shown, and the CDR3 is as TCRdb lists it. The J gene is TRBJ2-5, the V gene TRBV7-9; the DNA was not used to check the table's D call, TRBD2. Germline values: CDR1 SEHNR, CDR2 FQNEAQ (reference sequence). The CDR3 is 13 amino acids long, termini counted. The CDR3 sequence: CASSTSGLSAQYF.

This rearrangement joins TRBV10-1 to TRBJ2-1; 12 bases map to TRBD1. The CDR3 covers 16 residues. CDR1 and CDR2 from the germline V gene are WNHNN and SYGVQD (reference sequence). Trimming at V came to 0 bases and at J to 7 bases, leaving 4 bases not matched to a gene. Written as DNA, the CDR3 is TGCGCCAGCAGTGAGTCGGTGGGACAGGGGGCTAATGAGCAGTTCTTC. This gives the protein CASSESVGQGANEQFF.

This clone was seen a handful of times. The chain links TRBV7-8 to TRBJ2-2; TRBD2 agrees at 12 bases. Germline lookup yields CDR1 SGHVS and CDR2 FQNEAQ. The CDR3 totals 18 residues. V lost 3 bases, J lost 5 bases, and 10 bases stayed unmatched. The CDR3 region has the DNA TGTGCCAGCAGCTTTACTAGCGGGGGGCCTACCTTTACCGGGGAGCTGTTTTTT. It translates to CASSFTSGGPTFTGELFF.